The clone carrying this T cell receptor (beta chain) has only a few counts. With 60 Vbeta and 13 Jbeta primers, the PCR was carried out. Generated by immunoSEQ multiplex PCR, the TCRdb table keeps only in-frame clones and is missing some. Here the sample spans around 140,000 clones, around 82% being singletons. This record comes from a study of cytomegalovirus exposure and HLA in healthy donors. Trimming shortened V by 0 bases and J by 5 bases, and 8 bases separated the two germline ends. Germline-derived CDR1 and CDR2 are SGHRS and YFSETQ. The CDR3 has 13 residues. Source material: PBMCs. This sequence joins TRBV5-1 and TRBJ1-1; D gene uncertain. The clonotype was recovered from a woman between 18 and 30 years old in good health and CMV-seropositive. For the CDR3, the DNA is TGCGCCAGCAGCTTGGGCGGGGAAACTGAAGCTTTCTTT. It encodes CASSLGGETEAFF. Based on the CDR3 plus reference TRBV5-1 and TRBJ1-1, the full variable domain is KAGVTQTPRYLIKTRGQQVTLSCSPISGHRSVSWYQQTPGQGLQFLFEYFSETQRNKGNFPGRFSGRQFSNSRSEMNVSTLELGDSALYLCASSLGGETEAFFGQGTRLTVV.